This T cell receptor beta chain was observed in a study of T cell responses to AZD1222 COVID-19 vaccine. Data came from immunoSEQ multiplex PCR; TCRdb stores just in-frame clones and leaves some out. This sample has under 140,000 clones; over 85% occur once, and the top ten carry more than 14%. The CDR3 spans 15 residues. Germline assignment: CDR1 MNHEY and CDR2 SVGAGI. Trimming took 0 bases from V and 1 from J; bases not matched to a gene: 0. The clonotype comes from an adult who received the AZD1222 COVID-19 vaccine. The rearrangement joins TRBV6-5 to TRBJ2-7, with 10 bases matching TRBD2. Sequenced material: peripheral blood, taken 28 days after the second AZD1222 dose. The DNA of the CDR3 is TGTGCCAGCAGTTACTCTAGCGGGGGGTCCTACGAGCAGTACTTC. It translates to CASSYSSGGSYEQYF.